This T cell receptor (beta chain) emerged from a study of T cell repertoires in cytomegalovirus infection (dated by TCRdb to between 2018 and 2020). For the wider study: The peptide stimulations were aimed at well-studied HLA-B-restricted epitopes as well as recently identified HLA-C-restricted CMV epitopes, whose presentation resists viral immunomodulation. Donor HLA type was relevant to the analysis, because carriage of CMV infection together with the matching HLA type was indicated by public TCR beta signatures.

The treatment or condition label, as the study defines it: in vitro stimulation with specific CMV peptide epitopes to enrich CMV-specific T cells. The germline ends are 7 bases apart after V is trimmed by 1 base and J by 4 bases. As encoded in the germline V gene, CDR1 is SGHTA while CDR2 is FQGNSA. The CDR3 has 13 amino acids, counting the end cysteine and phenylalanine. Of all the DNA, just the CDR3 is kept, 39 bases in frame from base 1. The listed sequencing device is Illumina HiSeq 1500. Through fastp at Q25 and MiXCR, TCRdb rebuilt clones from the public reads, retaining in-frame beta chains. Entries that share a CDR3 protein sequence are merged under the most common genes and DNA. Recorded for this sample are some 220,000 distinct CDR3 sequences; 38% of them occurred a single time. Approximately 59% of the sample is in the top ten clones. Overall study outcomes, separate from this receptor: The ex vivo response was dominated by HLA-C-restricted CMV-specific TCR beta clonotypes, which also provided the single most frequent clonotype in two of eight donors. Carriers of CMV infection plus the relevant HLA type were discriminated by the cumulative frequency of public TCR beta family members in the study cohort and in an independent approximately 340-donor cohort.

In this sample, this clonotype turned up many times. Its antigen has not been determined. Qualities for individual bases were not recorded, and no much larger clone is one base off. The chain was built from TRBV7-2 and TRBJ1-1; the D gene identity is not certain. The specimen comprised CD8+ T cells from cultured PBMCs, sampled from culture after CMV antigen stimulation. The clonotype comes from a human donor in good health (CMV status not recorded). Some clones in this sample may be carry-over from other donors' samples. CDR3 loop: CASSLGVATEAFF. The bases are TGTGCCAGCAGCTTAGGGGTCGCCACTGAAGCTTTCTTT. The variable domain in full, with residues beyond the CDR3 obtained from the reference TRBV7-2 and TRBJ1-1 genes, is GAGVSQSPSNKVTEKGKDVELRCDPISGHTALYWYRQSLGQGLEFLIYFQGNSAPDKSGLPSDRFSAERTGGSVSTLTIQRTQQEDSAVYLCASSLGVATEAFFGQGTRLTVV.